This T cell receptor beta chain appears in the sequencing data of a study of T-cell memory formation after mild COVID-19. Overall study context: The study found TCR clusters largely donor specific.

Broader study findings: Pre-infection memory contained some responding clones, which suggested that cross-reactive memory had joined. Day 15 to 85 contracting clones showed balanced CD4/CD8; later expanders leaned CD4+.

Using constant-segment primers, 5'RACE produced TCR alpha and TCR beta cDNA libraries carrying sample barcodes and UMIs. One entry per CDR3 protein results from TCRdb running MiXCR on the 5' RACE reads. This sample has about 470,000 distinct CDR3 sequences; 15% to 20% occur once, and the top ten carry 9% to 15%. About this clonotype itself: What it recognizes is unknown.

Looked up from germline, CDR1 is SEHNR and CDR2 is FQNEAQ (reference sequence). The CDR3 has 17 residues. Trimming shortened V by 7 bases and J by 6 bases, and 27 bases separated the two germline ends. Sample: PBMCs or a T cell subset sorted from them (not recorded which). This receptor was obtained from an adult woman who had mild COVID-19 (a few samples of this study predate the infection). Cell type and time point are not known. The V gene is TRBV7-9, the J gene TRBJ2-5, with D possibly matching TRBD1 (7 bases). The CDR3 DNA reads TGTGCCAGCATCCCCAGGAGGGAATACAGGGGAGAGCAGACCCAGTACTTC. It encodes CASIPRREYRGEQTQYF.